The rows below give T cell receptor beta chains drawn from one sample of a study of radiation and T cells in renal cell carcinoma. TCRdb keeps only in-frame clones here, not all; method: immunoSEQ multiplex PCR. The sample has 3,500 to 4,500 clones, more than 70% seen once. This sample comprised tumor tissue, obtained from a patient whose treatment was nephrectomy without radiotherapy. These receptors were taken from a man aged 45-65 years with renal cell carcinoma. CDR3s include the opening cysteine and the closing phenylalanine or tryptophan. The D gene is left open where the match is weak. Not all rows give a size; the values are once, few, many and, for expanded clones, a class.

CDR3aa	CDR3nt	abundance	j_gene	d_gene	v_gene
CASSPLAGVSYEQYF	TGTGCCAGCAGTCCCCTAGCGGGAGTCTCCTACGAGCAGTACTTC	.	TRBJ2-7	TRBD2	TRBV27
CASSGGLPSGANVLTF	TGTGCCAGCAGCGGGGGACTACCCTCTGGGGCCAACGTCCTGACTTTC	once	TRBJ2-6	TRBD2	TRBV9
CASSGGVDYEQYF	TGTGCCAGCAGTGGGGGGGTTGACTACGAGCAGTACTTC	.	TRBJ2-7	.	TRBV6-1
CASSEDGQGIYEQYF	TGTGCCAGCAGCGAAGACGGACAGGGCATCTACGAGCAGTACTTC	once	TRBJ2-7	TRBD1	TRBV11-3
CATSSLGLAGTDTQYF	TGTGCCACCAGCAGTCTCGGACTAGCGGGCACAGATACGCAGTATTTT	.	TRBJ2-3	TRBD2	TRBV15
CASSPAGANTDTQYF	TGTGCCAGCTCACCTGCCGGGGCTAACACAGATACGCAGTATTTT	once	TRBJ2-3	.	TRBV18
CASSPPDAAYNEQFF	TGTGCCAGCTCACCACCGGACGCTGCCTACAATGAGCAGTTCTTC	.	TRBJ2-1	.	TRBV18
CASSRPGRAGNEKLFF	TGTGCCAGCAGCCGTCCGGGGCGGGCTGGTAATGAAAAACTGTTTTTT	.	TRBJ1-4	.	TRBV4-2
CASSFIVPDTQYF	TGTGCCAGCAGCTTTATTGTCCCAGATACGCAGTATTTT	.	TRBJ2-3	.	TRBV4-2
CSVEQTGYTF	TGCAGCGTTGAGCAAACAGGCTACACCTTC	.	TRBJ1-2	.	TRBV29-1